These 32 T cell receptor beta chains share one sample of origin, sequenced in a study of T-cell memory formation after mild COVID-19. One entry per CDR3 protein, called by TCRdb with MiXCR from the 5' RACE reads. Here the sample spans hundreds of thousands of distinct CDR3 sequences, 25% to 30% being singletons. Specimen: PBMCs or a T cell subset sorted from them (not recorded which). These receptors were collected from an adult woman who had mild COVID-19 (a few samples of this study predate the infection). Cell type and time point are not known.

The chain has TRBV7-8 and TRBJ2-7; the D is unclear. CDR3 length: 12 amino acids. The germline V gene has CDR1 SGHVS and CDR2 FQNEAQ. V lost 4 bases to trimming and J lost 6 bases, with 10 bases between them. This chain's CDR3 is CASSYPAGEQYF. As DNA, the CDR3 is TGTGCCAGCAGCTACCCCGCCGGCGAGCAGTACTTC.

The V call is TRBV6-5, the J call TRBJ2-1; 9 nucleotides align to TRBD2. Germline CDR1 MNHEY, CDR2 SVGAGI. There are 14 residues in the CDR3. V lost 8 bases to trimming and J lost 6 bases; unmatched junction nucleotides: 8. The CDR3: CASGLAGKANEQFF. The CDR3 coding sequence is TGTGCCAGCGGTCTAGCGGGGAAAGCCAATGAGCAGTTCTTC.

The rearrangement links TRBV6-2 or TRBV6-3 to TRBJ2-7; D possibly corresponds to TRBD2 (5 bases). CDR3 length: 15 amino acids. Germline assignment: CDR1 MNHEY and CDR2 SVGEGT. V lost 2 bases and J lost 6, with 17 bases in between. CDR3 nucleotides: TGTGCCAGCAGTTACAGGAGCCCGAGGGTAGCCGAGCAGTACTTC. Translating it yields CASSYRSPRVAEQYF.

The V and J genes are TRBV4-1 and TRBJ2-1, with D unclear. The CDR3 has 15 residues. The germline gives CDR1 MGHRA, CDR2 YSYEKL. With 1 base removed from V and 2 bases from J, the gap between germline ends came to 9 bases. CDR3 sequence reads: CASSQGTSTYNEQFF. The CDR3 nucleotides read TGCGCCAGCAGCCAAGGGACCTCTACCTACAATGAGCAGTTCTTC.

The gene calls are TRBV3-1 and TRBJ2-1; 11 nucleotides line up with TRBD2. The CDR3 contains 16 residues. Looked up from germline, CDR1 is LGHDT and CDR2 is YNNKEL (reference sequence). The V segment lost 4 bases and the J segment 5 bases; nucleotides outside the gene matches: 7. The CDR3 nucleotides are TGTGCCAGCAGCCCCCTCCTTAGCGGGGGGGACAATGAGCAGTTCTTC. Translated, it gives CASSPLLSGGDNEQFF.

A single count supports this clonotype. The chain combines TRBV29-1 with TRBJ1-2, with D hard to call. CDR1 and CDR2 (germline): SQVTM, ANQGSEA. CDR3 length: 12 amino acids. Trimming left V 3 bases short and J 3 bases short, with 8 bases between. The chain's CDR3 is CSVDEGYYGYTF. The CDR3 DNA reads TGCAGCGTTGATGAGGGATACTATGGCTACACCTTC.

V and J are TRBV29-1 and TRBJ1-1; D is uncertain. This CDR3 contains 12 residues. The V end lost 7 bases, the J end lost 3 bases, and 12 bases lay between the germline ends. CDR1 and CDR2 from the germline V gene are SQVTM and ANQGSEA. The CDR3 loop is CSGRWLYTEAFF. The DNA for the CDR3 is TGCAGCGGACGTTGGCTGTACACTGAAGCTTTCTTT. Complete variable domain (other parts from reference TRBV29-1 and TRBJ1-1): SAVISQKPSRDICQRGTSLTIQCQVDSQVTMMFWYRQQPGQSLTLIATANQGSEATYESGFVIDKFPISRPNLTFSTLTVSNMSPEDSSIYLCSGRWLYTEAFFGQGTRLTVV.

In nucleotides, the CDR3 is TGCAGCGTTGAAGTAGGCACGGGGCGAGTCGACGAGCAGTACTTC. The encoded protein is CSVEVGTGRVDEQYF. The chain has TRBV29-1 and TRBJ2-7; D tentatively reads TRBD1 or TRBD2 (5 bases each). Germline V gene lookup returns CDR1 SQVTM and CDR2 ANQGSEA. The germline V and J ends were trimmed by 1 base and 5 bases, with 18 bases remaining between them. The CDR3 is made up of 15 amino acids.

This clonotype was counted a few times. This chain connects TRBV5-1 to TRBJ1-1; the match to TRBD1 covers 12 bases. Trimming removed 4 bases from V and 6 bases from J; junction bases left unmatched: 10. Germline CDR1 is SGHRS and CDR2 is YFSETQ. The CDR3 consists of 16 residues. CDR3 in amino acids: CASSRGDRGLSSEAFF. The CDR3 region has the DNA TGCGCCAGCAGCAGAGGGGACAGGGGGCTGTCCTCTGAAGCTTTCTTT.

This clonotype was counted between two and nine times. At one end the junction does not follow the germline gene, possibly because of a read error. This CDR3 reads CASSVRVSGANVLTF. DNA for the CDR3: TGTGCCAGCAGCGTACGGGTTTCTGGGGCCAACGTCTTGACTTTC. The rearrangement joins TRBV9 to TRBJ2-6; D may be TRBD1 (5 bases). Per germline, CDR1 SGDLS and CDR2 YYNGEE. This CDR3 is built from 15 residues.

This sequence joins TRBV27 and TRBJ2-1; D gene unclear. The CDR3 is made up of 14 amino acids. Germline loops: CDR1 MNHEY, CDR2 SMNVEV (reference sequence). Trimming left V 4 bases short and J 1 base short, with 8 bases between. In nucleotides, the CDR3 is TGTGCCAGCAGTTCCCCCGTTTCCTACAATGAGCAGTTCTTC. It codes for CASSSPVSYNEQFF.

The chain has TRBV6-5 and TRBJ1-4; 9 nucleotides agree with TRBD1. The J segment lost 6 bases and the V segment lost 4 bases, leaving 9 bases of the junction unmatched. The V gene's germline CDR1 is MNHEY and CDR2 SVGAGI. This CDR3 comprises 16 residues. The DNA for the CDR3 is TGTGCCAGCAGTTCGCACACAGGGGGCGGTGATGAAAAACTGTTTTTT. It translates to CASSSHTGGGDEKLFF.

The chain has TRBV12-3 or TRBV12-4 and TRBJ2-7, with 9 nucleotides matching TRBD1. CDR3 size: 16 residues. Unmatched junction bases numbered 10, after V lost 5 bases and J lost 2 bases. The CDR3 protein is CASSETGTGSPYEQYF. CDR3 sequence (DNA): TGTGCCAGCAGTGAGACTGGGACAGGGAGCCCCTACGAGCAGTACTTC.

This clonotype was seen only a few times. This chain connects TRBV4-1 to TRBJ2-1; no firm D call. V was shortened by 0 bases and J by 2 bases, with 11 bases between the two germline ends. Germline CDR1 is MGHRA and CDR2 is YSYEKL. The CDR3 has 16 amino acids. This CDR3 is CASSQDFRTAYNEQFF. The CDR3 nucleotides read TGCGCCAGCAGCCAAGATTTCAGGACGGCCTACAATGAGCAGTTCTTC.

The chain has TRBV29-1 and TRBJ1-2, with D perhaps TRBD1 (6 bases). The CDR3 length is 13 residues. The germline V and J ends were trimmed by 4 bases and 5 bases, with 14 bases remaining between them. The germline CDR1 and CDR2 sequences are SQVTM and ANQGSEA. The CDR3 loop is CSVGQGRGYGYTF. The CDR3 nucleotides read TGCAGCGTTGGGCAGGGGAGGGGATATGGCTACACCTTC.

This chain connects TRBV2 to TRBJ2-4; weak D call: TRBD2 (6 bases). Germline CDR1 SNHLY, CDR2 FYNNEI. V lost 6 bases, J lost 7 bases, and 16 bases lay in between. The CDR3 loop spans 14 amino acids. The CDR3 coding sequence is TGTGCCAGCAGAGGTGAGGAAGGGAGGAACATTCAGTACTTC. This gives the protein CASRGEEGRNIQYF.

A few counts support this clonotype. The chain carries TRBV24-1 and TRBJ2-2; 7 positions agree with TRBD1. Per germline, CDR1 KGHDR and CDR2 SFDVKD. Trimming took 5 bases from V and 5 from J; bases not matched to a gene: 7. This CDR3 region has 15 residues. The CDR3 bases are TGTGCCACCAGTGCGGGGACAGCTGCGACCGGGGAGCTGTTTTTT. Translation: CATSAGTAATGELFF.

The V and J genes are TRBV12-3 or TRBV12-4 and TRBJ2-5, with a weak D call TRBD1 (6 bases). The CDR3 runs to 16 residues. V lost 6 bases and J 1 base, leaving 18 bases between the germline ends. CDR3: CASSRPGHSFQETQYF. The CDR3 region has the DNA TGTGCCAGCAGCAGACCGGGACACTCGTTCCAAGAGACCCAGTACTTC.

This clonotype has a handful of counts. The rearrangement links TRBV29-1 to TRBJ2-7; D ambiguous. With 5 bases removed from V and 0 bases from J, the gap between germline ends came to 14 bases. Looked up from germline, CDR1 is SQVTM and CDR2 is ANQGSEA. The CDR3 has 14 residues. The CDR3 nucleotides read TGCAGCGTTACCCCCGGGTGGCCCTCCTACGAGCAGTACTTC. Translation gives CSVTPGWPSYEQYF.

The chain employs TRBV18 and TRBJ1-4; no clear D. The CDR3 has 12 amino acids. CDR1 KGHSH and CDR2 LQKENI come from the germline V gene. V gave up 4 bases and J gave up 8 bases, with 8 bases separating them. CDR3 coding DNA: TGTGCCAGCTCACGGATCTTGGAAAAACTGTTTTTT. Its protein is CASSRILEKLFF.

This chain uses TRBV20-1 with TRBJ1-6, with 9 bases matching TRBD1. Germline CDR1 reads DFQATT; CDR2 reads SNEGSKA (reference sequence). V gave up 2 bases and J gave up 9 bases; unmatched junction bases: 8. The CDR3 contains 15 residues. CDR3: CSARPGTGQGSPLHF. CDR3 in DNA: TGCAGTGCTAGACCTGGGACAGGGCAAGGTTCACCCCTCCACTTT.

In its sample, this clonotype was seen a few times. The J gene is TRBJ2-6, the V gene TRBV7-9; 11 bases agree with TRBD2. CDR3 length equals 20 residues. Looked up from germline, CDR1 is SEHNR and CDR2 is FQNEAQ (reference sequence). V gave up 5 bases and J gave up 0 bases; unmatched junction bases: 12. CDR3: CASSPGLAGEYFSGANVLTF. As DNA, the CDR3 is TGTGCCAGCAGCCCCGGACTAGCGGGCGAATATTTCTCTGGGGCCAACGTCCTGACTTTC. Full variable domain (remainder filled in from reference TRBV7-9 and TRBJ2-6): DTGVSQNPRHKITKRGQNVTFRCDPISEHNRLYWYRQTLGQGPEFLTYFQNEAQLEKSRLLSDRFSAERPKGSFSTLEIQRTEQGDSAMYLCASSPGLAGEYFSGANVLTFGAGSRLTVL.

This clonotype was observed a handful of times. The chain is built from TRBV4-1 and TRBJ2-3; 8 bases fit TRBD2. CDR3 length: 16 amino acids. The germline V gene has CDR1 MGHRA and CDR2 YSYEKL. The junction had 13 bases not matched to a gene; V was cut back by 4 bases and J by 7 bases. The CDR3 reads CASSRFSGVASNTQYF. Written as DNA, the CDR3 is TGCGCCAGCAGCCGATTTAGCGGGGTAGCCTCTAATACGCAGTATTTT.

The V gene is TRBV3-1, the J gene TRBJ1-1; perhaps TRBD1 as D (5 bases). The CDR3 is 14 amino acids. The germline V and J ends were trimmed by 1 base and 3 bases, with 9 bases remaining between them. The germline gives CDR1 LGHDT, CDR2 YNNKEL (reference sequence). CDR3 protein: CASSQGAGYTEAFF. For the CDR3, the DNA is TGTGCCAGCAGCCAAGGAGCAGGGTACACTGAAGCTTTCTTT.

The rearrangement uses TRBV7-3 and TRBJ2-3, with D tentatively TRBD2 (5 bases). V dropped 2 bases and J dropped 2 bases, with 8 bases sitting between them. The CDR3 has 14 amino acids. The V gene's germline CDR1 is SGHTA and CDR2 FQGTGA. CDR3: CASSLGSHTDTQYF. DNA of the CDR3: TGTGCCAGCAGCTTAGGGAGCCACACAGATACGCAGTATTTT.

The chain employs TRBV27 and TRBJ1-3; the D is unclear. Germline-derived CDR1 and CDR2 are MNHEY and SMNVEV (reference sequence). The CDR3 is 15 amino acids. With 5 bases removed from V and 1 base from J, the gap between germline ends came to 12 bases. CDR3 nucleotides: TGTGCCAGCAGTGAGAGATGGAGTTCTGGAAACACCATATATTTT. It encodes CASSERWSSGNTIYF.

This clonotype was picked up one time. The chain joins TRBV6-2 or TRBV6-3 to TRBJ2-7; D is unresolved. The length of the CDR3 is 13 residues. Germline-derived CDR1 and CDR2 are MNHEY and SVGEGT. The V end lost 1 base, the J end lost 6 bases, and 10 bases lay between the germline ends. The CDR3 bases are TGTGCCAGCAGTTACTTGATCCCGGGCGAGCAGTACTTC. Its translation is CASSYLIPGEQYF.

This clonotype appeared a single time. The chain uses TRBV12-5 and TRBJ1-1; D ambiguous. The CDR3 is 13 amino acids. CDR1 is LGHNT and CDR2 is FRNRAP in the germline V gene. Trimming pared 3 bases from V and 2 bases from J, leaving 7 bases between. The chain's CDR3 is CASGLGFNTEAFF. The DNA for the CDR3 is TGTGCTAGTGGTTTAGGGTTTAACACTGAAGCTTTCTTT. Filled out from reference TRBV12-5 and TRBJ1-1, the complete variable domain reads DARVTQTPRHKVTEMGQEVTMRCQPILGHNTVFWYRQTMMQGLELLAYFRNRAPLDDSGMPKDRFSAEMPDATLATLKIQPSEPRDSAVYFCASGLGFNTEAFFGQGTRLTVV.

This clonotype was counted only a few times. V is TRBV3-1 and J is TRBJ2-5, with TRBD2 matching 8 bases. Germline CDR1 is LGHDT and CDR2 is YNNKEL (reference sequence). The J segment lost 1 base and the V segment lost 4 bases, leaving 5 bases of the junction unmatched. The CDR3 runs to 15 residues. For the CDR3, the DNA is TGTGCCAGCAGCCCGGGACTAGGCGTCCAAGAGACCCAGTACTTC. Its translation is CASSPGLGVQETQYF.

The chain uses TRBV27 and TRBJ2-3; tentatively, D is TRBD1 (5 bases). The CDR3 has 15 amino acids. The ends were cut back, 6 bases at V and 0 bases at J, with 13 bases in the middle. Germline CDR1 MNHEY, CDR2 SMNVEV (reference sequence). The CDR3 protein is CASRESGYSTDTQYF. As DNA, the CDR3 is TGTGCCAGCAGAGAATCAGGGTATAGCACAGATACGCAGTATTTT.

This chain joins TRBV15 and TRBJ2-1; D unresolved. V lost 5 bases and J lost 8, with 10 bases in between. Germline CDR1 is LNHNV and CDR2 is YYDKDF (reference sequence). The CDR3 length is 12 residues. As DNA, the CDR3 is TGTGCCACCAGCTTCCAGACTGATGAGCAGTTCTTC. This codes for CATSFQTDEQFF.

The chain employs TRBV6-5 and TRBJ2-7; tentative D call: TRBD1 (6 bases). Germline V gene lookup returns CDR1 MNHEY and CDR2 SVGAGI. V lost 4 bases and J lost 0, with 10 bases in between. The CDR3 runs 14 residues. The CDR3 coding sequence is TGTGCCAGCAGTTCAACACAGGGCTCCTACGAGCAGTACTTC. Protein sequence: CASSSTQGSYEQYF.